This T cell receptor beta chain was sequenced during a study of blood T cell repertoires in COVID-19. Libraries were prepared by immunoSEQ multiplex PCR; TCRdb keeps only in-frame clonotypes and omits some of them. The sample contains under 200,000 clones, approximately 81% of which appear only once. The sequence was collected from a woman aged 55-69 years with COVID-19, enrolled during active disease. Sequences were obtained from peripheral blood.

CDR3 in DNA: TGTGCCACCAGCAGAGATCATAACAGACCCTACGAGCAGTACTTC. It codes for CATSRDHNRPYEQYF. The J gene is TRBJ2-7, the V gene TRBV15; no clear D. Trimming removed 0 bases at V and 2 bases at J, with 11 bases between. Germline V gene sequence: CDR1 LNHNV, CDR2 YYDKDF (reference sequence). The CDR3 sequence is 15 residues long.